The clone carrying this TCR beta chain occurred many times. This record comes from a study of regulatory T cells in long-lasting Graves disease. Relying on iRepertoire HTBI primers and Arm-PCR of CDR3 regions, the team built TCR beta libraries. TCRdb called the multiplex PCR reads again in MiXCR, with one record for every CDR3 protein. The sample lists a few hundred thousand distinct CDR3 sequences; about 15% were seen once. Germline lookup yields CDR1 MNHEY and CDR2 SVGEGT. V lost 4 bases, J lost 3 bases, and 15 bases lay in between. The CDR3 runs to 15 residues. The sample's time point: newly diagnosed GD, antithyroid drugs for less than 3 months. The TCR library was made from RNA that had been extracted from PBMCs in TRIzol. This sample also appeared in a second study, on T cells in Graves' hyperthyroidism and ophthalmopathy. Turning to that study: Most thyroid clonotypes that were expanded above 0.001 also turned up in blood.

Here the sequenced sample was peripheral blood mononuclear cells (PBMCs), taken at new diagnosis, from a patient treated with antithyroid drugs. The chain links TRBV6-2 or TRBV6-3 to TRBJ1-1, with D possibly matching TRBD1 (5 bases). This TCR was recovered from a woman in her thirties or forties with Graves disease. CDR3 bases: TGTGCCAGCAGTTCCCAGGACAACAGATACACTGAAGCTTTCTTT. This encodes CASSSQDNRYTEAFF.